Presented here are 31 T cell receptor beta chains from one specimen sequenced in a study of cytotoxic CD8 clonotypes in ibrutinib-treated CLL. Method: immunoSEQ multiplex PCR; TCRdb's copy keeps in-frame clones and lacks some. This sample has about 160,000 clones, with roughly 90% found just once. The sample consisted of PBMCs, taken at disease progression, from a patient treated with ibrutinib. The receptor set was obtained from a human donor with chronic lymphocytic leukemia.

In this sample, this clone turned up once. V usage is TRBV27 and J usage is TRBJ1-5; D possibly corresponds to TRBD1 (5 bases). The germline V gene has CDR1 MNHEY and CDR2 SMNVEV (reference sequence). Trimming cost V 1 base and J 0 bases, with 10 bases left between them. This CDR3 is 16 amino acids long. CDR3 in amino acids: CASSLFGGISNQPQHF. CDR3 coding DNA: TGTGCCAGCAGTTTATTTGGGGGGATTAGCAATCAGCCCCAGCATTTT.

V and J are TRBV4-2 and TRBJ2-3, with D perhaps being TRBD1 or TRBD2 (5 bases each). CDR1 and CDR2 (germline): LGHNA, YNFKEQ. Trimming took off 7 bases at V and 3 bases at J, with 14 bases between the two ends. CDR3 length equals 14 residues. CDR3 amino acids: CASKPRGETDTQYF. The CDR3 coding sequence is TGTGCCAGCAAGCCCAGAGGGGAAACAGATACGCAGTATTTT.

The chain couples TRBV4-1 to TRBJ2-7; 12 bases agree with TRBD1. CDR1 and CDR2 (germline): MGHRA, YSYEKL. The CDR3 sequence is 18 residues long. The V gene end was trimmed by 4 bases and the J gene end by 0 bases; junction bases not matched to a gene: 10. The CDR3 region has the DNA TGCGCCAGCAGCCTTCAAGGGACAGGGGGCCTTAGCTCCTACGAGCAGTACTTC. As protein: CASSLQGTGGLSSYEQYF.

The chain joins TRBV10-3 to TRBJ2-1, with a weak D call TRBD1 (6 bases). The CDR3 is 13 amino acids. Germline-derived CDR1 and CDR2 are ENHRY and SYGVKD. V dropped 5 bases and J dropped 7 bases, with 12 bases sitting between them. CDR3 in amino acids: CAISFSRGNEQFF. The CDR3 DNA is TGTGCCATCAGTTTCTCCAGGGGAAATGAGCAGTTCTTC.

The chain recombines TRBV5-1 with TRBJ1-2; the D is unclear. V dropped 4 bases and J dropped 7 bases, with 20 bases sitting between them. Germline CDR1 SGHRS, CDR2 YFSETQ. The CDR3 sequence is 15 residues long. CDR3 in DNA: TGCGCCAGCAGCCCGGAAGTCGGGGTTGGGTTTGGCTACACCTTC. It translates to CASSPEVGVGFGYTF.

The chain couples TRBV27 to TRBJ1-4, with D unclear. V shed 7 bases and J shed 8 bases, with 17 bases lying between them. The CDR3 has 14 residues. Germline-derived CDR1 and CDR2 are MNHEY and SMNVEV (reference sequence). CDR3 sequence (DNA): TGTGCCAGCACTCCGCGGGGTGGTGGCGAAAAACTGTTTTTT. Amino acid sequence: CASTPRGGGEKLFF.

The chain links TRBV28 to TRBJ1-1, with D possibly being TRBD1 (5 bases). In germline, CDR1 is MDHEN, CDR2 SYDVKM. Deletions cut 8 bases from V and 3 bases from J, with 28 bases between. This CDR3 spans 18 amino acids. CDR3 residues: CASQISGARFSRDTEAFF. CDR3 nucleotides: TGTGCCAGCCAAATTTCCGGGGCTCGATTCAGCCGTGACACTGAAGCTTTCTTT. The whole variable domain, remainder taken from reference TRBV28 and TRBJ1-1, is DVKVTQSSRYLVKRTGEKVFLECVQDMDHENMFWYRQDPGLGLRLIYFSYDVKMKEKGDIPEGYSVSREKKERFSLILESASTNQTSMYLCASQISGARFSRDTEAFFGQGTRLTVV.

The V gene is TRBV27, the J gene TRBJ1-1; tentative D call: TRBD1 (6 bases). This CDR3 is built from 14 residues. Trimming pared 2 bases from V and 8 bases from J, leaving 15 bases between. Per germline, CDR1 MNHEY and CDR2 SMNVEV (reference sequence). For the CDR3, the DNA is TGTGCCAGCAGTTTAGTACAGGGTCGAAAAGAAGCTTTCTTT. Its protein product is CASSLVQGRKEAFF.

This chain uses TRBV6-1 with TRBJ2-7; possible D gene TRBD1, 7 bases. Per the germline V gene, CDR1 is MNHNS and CDR2 is SASEGT. This CDR3 is built from 12 residues. Trimming took 6 bases from V and 7 from J, leaving 13 bases between them. The CDR3 DNA reads as TGTGCCAGCAGGGAGGGGGCTCGGGAGCAGTACTTC. Translated, it gives CASREGAREQYF.

The chain uses TRBV5-1 and TRBJ1-3; D might be TRBD1 (5 bases). V was clipped by 0 bases and J by 2 bases, with 12 bases between them. The CDR3 is 16 residues long. Germline V CDR1 and CDR2: SGHRS, YFSETQ. CDR3 residues: CASSLEVGAAGNTIYF. CDR3 coding DNA: TGCGCCAGCAGCTTGGAGGTCGGGGCGGCTGGAAACACCATATATTTT.

The chain carries TRBV12-5 and TRBJ1-1; the D gene is possibly TRBD1 (6 bases). V was shortened by 8 bases and J by 4 bases, with 20 bases between the two germline ends. The V gene's germline CDR1 is LGHNT and CDR2 FRNRAP. The CDR3 contains 15 residues. In nucleotides, the CDR3 is TGTGCTAGTTCTATATGGGGGGGCTGGGTCACTGAAGCTTTCTTT. This translates into CASSIWGGWVTEAFF.

V usage is TRBV27 and J usage is TRBJ1-5, with D hard to call. V gave up 5 bases and J gave up 8 bases, with 13 bases separating them. This CDR3 has 13 residues. CDR1 and CDR2 (germline): MNHEY, SMNVEV (reference sequence). This CDR3 is CASSTHTLEPQHF. CDR3 DNA sequence: TGTGCCAGCAGTACACATACCCTCGAGCCCCAGCATTTT.

This clone was detected once. This sequence joins TRBV7-3 and TRBJ2-4; 13 nucleotides match TRBD2. The germline gives CDR1 SGHTA, CDR2 FQGTGA. This CDR3 is built from 18 residues. V lost 5 bases and J lost 4; bases outside the gene matches: 11. The CDR3 bases are TGTGCCAGCAGCGGGCGGCGGACTAGCGGGGGCTATAAAAACATTCAGTACTTC. Translation: CASSGRRTSGGYKNIQYF.

V is TRBV28 and J is TRBJ1-5, with D perhaps matching TRBD1 (5 bases). CDR1 is MDHEN and CDR2 is SYDVKM in the germline V gene. This CDR3 is built from 16 residues. V was clipped by 10 bases and J by 0 bases, with 19 bases between them. The CDR3 spells CATRDGFFDSNQPQHF. Written as DNA, the CDR3 is TGTGCCACCCGGGACGGCTTTTTCGATAGCAATCAGCCCCAGCATTTT. Filled out from reference TRBV28 and TRBJ1-5, the complete variable domain reads DVKVTQSSRYLVKRTGEKVFLECVQDMDHENMFWYRQDPGLGLRLIYFSYDVKMKEKGDIPEGYSVSREKKERFSLILESASTNQTSMYLCATRDGFFDSNQPQHFGDGTRLSIL.

The chain joins TRBV5-4 to TRBJ1-1; a weak D match, TRBD1 (5 bases). V was pared by 5 bases and J by 2 bases, with 10 bases between. The CDR3 sequence is 13 residues long. Germline V gives CDR1 SGHNT, CDR2 YYREEE (reference sequence). CDR3 sequence reads: CASRTGGNTEAFF. The CDR3 nucleotides are TGTGCCAGCAGAACGGGGGGAAACACTGAAGCTTTCTTT.

The chain is built from TRBV6-1 and TRBJ2-2; D is undetermined. The CDR3 length is 14 residues. CDR1 MNHNS and CDR2 SASEGT come from the germline V gene. The V and J ends lost 4 bases and 3 bases respectively, with 9 bases between them. Here the CDR3 reads CASSVRWDTGELFF. The DNA for the CDR3 is TGTGCCAGCAGTGTTCGTTGGGACACCGGGGAGCTGTTTTTT.

This rearrangement joins TRBV4-1 to TRBJ2-2; D is possibly TRBD2 (6 bases). CDR3 length: 15 residues. V was cut by 3 bases and J by 0 bases, with 8 bases left in between. In germline, CDR1 is MGHRA, CDR2 YSYEKL. CDR3 bases: TGCGCCAGCAGCCATAGCGGAGCGAACACCGGGGAGCTGTTTTTT. This codes for CASSHSGANTGELFF.

This chain joins TRBV11-3 and TRBJ2-7; D gene unclear. The length of the CDR3 is 15 residues. CDR1 and CDR2 from the germline V gene are SGHNT and YENEEA. V lost 3 bases to trimming and J lost 3 bases, with 15 bases between them. The CDR3 nucleotides are TGTGCCAGCAGCTTTTTTGCTGGGCAGTACTACGAGCAGTACTTC. It translates to CASSFFAGQYYEQYF.

CDR3 sequence (DNA): TGTGCCAGCAGCCCGCCTAGGCTAGCGGGAACAGATACGCAGTATTTT. It translates to CASSPPRLAGTDTQYF. The chain combines TRBV9 with TRBJ2-3, with 9 bases lining up with TRBD2. Losses at the gene ends were 4 bases for V and 3 bases for J; bases not matched to a gene: 9. The CDR3 runs to 16 residues. Germline V gene sequence: CDR1 SGDLS, CDR2 YYNGEE.

V usage is TRBV4-2 and J usage is TRBJ2-5, with D possibly called TRBD1 or TRBD2 (5 bases each). Deletions cut 7 bases from V and 3 bases from J, with 21 bases between. The CDR3 length is 16 residues. The germline V gene has CDR1 LGHNA and CDR2 YNFKEQ. CDR3 residues: CASIAAVPGRKETQYF. The CDR3 DNA sequence: TGTGCCAGCATCGCAGCCGTACCGGGACGCAAAGAGACCCAGTACTTC.

CDR3 region: CAISESQGLAGSSYNEQFF. Here the CDR3 DNA reads TGTGCCATCAGTGAGTCGCAGGGGTTAGCGGGGAGCTCCTACAATGAGCAGTTCTTC. The chain links TRBV10-3 to TRBJ2-1; 8 bases agree with TRBD2. Trimming at V came to 0 bases and at J to 0 bases, leaving 10 bases not matched to a gene. Germline V lookup: CDR1 ENHRY, CDR2 SYGVKD. This CDR3 is 19 amino acids long.

J is TRBJ2-5 and V is TRBV14, with 7 positions matching TRBD2. The CDR3 loop spans 17 amino acids. Germline V gives CDR1 SGHDN, CDR2 FVKESK. The junction had 12 bases not matched to a gene; V was cut back by 0 bases and J by 5 bases. CDR3 sequence reads: CASSQDSRTSARETQYF. CDR3 coding DNA: TGTGCCAGCAGCCAAGATAGTCGGACTAGTGCGAGGGAGACCCAGTACTTC. The entire variable domain, with the rest obtained from reference TRBV14 and TRBJ2-5, is as follows: EAGVTQFPSHSVIEKGQTVTLRCDPISGHDNLYWYRRVMGKEIKFLLHFVKESKQDESGMPNNRFLAERTGGTYSTLKVQPAELEDSGVYFCASSQDSRTSARETQYFGPGTRLLVL.

CDR3 nucleotides: TGTGCCAGCAGTGAAACTTGGGCTTCAGAGCCCGCGGCGGAGACCCAGTACTTC. It specifies CASSETWASEPAAETQYF. J is TRBJ2-5 and V is TRBV6-1; D uncertain. The V end was cut by 2 bases, the J end by 5 bases, with 24 bases between. The CDR3 loop spans 18 amino acids. In germline, CDR1 is MNHNS, CDR2 SASEGT.

The chain couples TRBV2 to TRBJ1-5, with D unresolved. The ends were cut back, 0 bases at V and 3 bases at J, with 9 bases in the middle. CDR3 length: 15 residues. Germline CDR1 is SNHLY and CDR2 is FYNNEI. The CDR3 bases are TGTGCCAGCAGTGAAGCAGCCAGAGACAATCAGCCCCAGCATTTT. Residues: CASSEAARDNQPQHF. Using reference TRBV2 and TRBJ1-5 for the parts outside the CDR3, the full variable domain is EPEVTQTPSHQVTQMGQEVILRCVPISNHLYFYWYRQILGQKVEFLVSFYNNEISEKSEIFDDQFSVERPDGSNFTLKIRSTKLEDSAMYFCASSEAARDNQPQHFGDGTRLSIL.

The J gene is TRBJ1-5, the V gene TRBV19; no firm D call. Germline lookup yields CDR1 LNHDA and CDR2 SQIVND (reference sequence). The CDR3 extends over 15 amino acids. V lost 4 bases and J lost 2, with 12 bases in between. For the CDR3, the DNA is TGTGCCAGTAGTACCCCCCCGGGCGGCAATCAGCCCCAGCATTTT. It translates to CASSTPPGGNQPQHF. The full variable domain, with the rest looked up from reference TRBV19 and TRBJ1-5, is DGGITQSPKYLFRKEGQNVTLSCEQNLNHDAMYWYRQDPGQGLRLIYYSQIVNDFQKGDIAEGYSVSREKKESFPLTVTSAQKNPTAFYLCASSTPPGGNQPQHFGDGTRLSIL.

The V and J genes are TRBV5-6 and TRBJ2-7; D might be TRBD2 (6 bases). Per germline, CDR1 SGHDT and CDR2 YYEEEE. This CDR3 spans 11 amino acids. V was clipped by 7 bases and J by 2 bases, with 7 bases between them. CDR3 nucleotide sequence: TGTGCCAGCGGAGGGACCTACGAGCAGTACTTC. Its protein product is CASGGTYEQYF.

This chain joins TRBV19 and TRBJ1-2, with a weak D call TRBD1 (5 bases). The V gene's germline CDR1 is LNHDA and CDR2 SQIVND (reference sequence). V dropped 4 bases and J dropped 8 bases, with 20 bases sitting between them. The CDR3 extends over 15 amino acids. The CDR3 coding sequence is TGTGCCAGTAGTACCTGGGGCAGGGAGTTGAGGGGCTACACCTTC. It codes for CASSTWGRELRGYTF.

This rearrangement joins TRBV7-9 to TRBJ2-7; D is possibly TRBD1 (6 bases). This CDR3 is 13 amino acids long. Germline CDR1 reads SEHNR; CDR2 reads FQNEAQ (reference sequence). V was trimmed by 5 bases and J by 2 bases, leaving 10 bases between them. The CDR3 spells CASSPQGTYEQYF. CDR3 DNA: TGTGCCAGCAGCCCCCAGGGGACCTACGAGCAGTACTTC.

In this sample, this clone turned up once. This sequence joins TRBV14 and TRBJ2-5, with 7 bases lining up with TRBD2. CDR1 and CDR2 (germline): SGHDN, FVKESK. This CDR3 is 15 amino acids long. Losses at the gene ends were 2 bases for V and 4 bases for J; bases not matched to a gene: 7. This CDR3 is CASSQLGRDGETQYF. Written as DNA, the CDR3 is TGTGCCAGCAGCCAACTGGGGAGGGACGGAGAGACCCAGTACTTC. Full variable domain (remainder filled in from reference TRBV14 and TRBJ2-5): EAGVTQFPSHSVIEKGQTVTLRCDPISGHDNLYWYRRVMGKEIKFLLHFVKESKQDESGMPNNRFLAERTGGTYSTLKVQPAELEDSGVYFCASSQLGRDGETQYFGPGTRLLVL.

V is TRBV9 and J is TRBJ2-5; 7 positions match TRBD2. There are 14 residues in the CDR3. Germline V CDR1 and CDR2: SGDLS, YYNGEE. V trimming: 3 bases; J trimming: 7 bases; junction bases outside the gene matches: 9. The DNA for the CDR3 is TGTGCCAGCAGCGCCCGGGACGGCGGGGGGACCCAGTACTTC. It yields the protein CASSARDGGGTQYF.

The genes are TRBV6-5 and TRBJ2-5; D remains unclear. The germline V and J ends were trimmed by 0 bases and 2 bases, with 10 bases remaining between them. The CDR3 runs 15 residues. The germline gives CDR1 MNHEY, CDR2 SVGAGI. For the CDR3, the DNA is TGTGCCAGCAGTTACTCGATTGCAGCACAAGAGACCCAGTACTTC. This encodes CASSYSIAAQETQYF.